The clone carrying this TCR beta chain was picked up one time. This specimen belongs to a study of blood T cell repertoires in COVID-19. Looked up from germline, CDR1 is KGHSH and CDR2 is LQKENI. The CDR3 is 13 amino acids. V was cut by 6 bases and J by 8 bases, with 14 bases left in between. The table came from immunoSEQ multiplex PCR; TCRdb's copy has only in-frame clones and leaves some out. The profile shows some 350,000 clones, about 88% of them singletons. The V and J genes are TRBV18 and TRBJ2-1; D is ambiguous. The receptor was derived from a woman aged 70-85 years with COVID-19, enrolled during active disease. What was sequenced was peripheral blood. The CDR3 spells CASSLRKVYEQFF. DNA for the CDR3: TGTGCCAGCTCCCTGAGGAAGGTTTATGAGCAGTTCTTC.